These 24 T cell receptor beta chains were all obtained from the same sample, sequenced in a study of cytomegalovirus exposure and HLA in healthy donors. Sequenced by immunoSEQ multiplex PCR; TCRdb stores in-frame clones only, minus some. Seen here are some 270,000 clones, approximately 86% observed once, and the top ten hold 0.9% to 1.1%. Sequencing was carried out using PBMCs. These receptors were taken from a woman aged 18-35 years in good health and CMV-seronegative.

The CDR3 sequence is CASTPGLAGSYEQYF. The CDR3 coding sequence is TGTGCCAGCACTCCGGGACTAGCGGGATCCTACGAGCAGTACTTC. The chain has TRBV2 and TRBJ2-7; 13 nucleotides match TRBD2. This CDR3 region has 15 residues. Per the germline V gene, CDR1 is SNHLY and CDR2 is FYNNEI. Trimming took 7 bases from V and 1 from J; bases not matched to a gene: 4. The full variable domain, completed using reference TRBV2 and TRBJ2-7, is EPEVTQTPSHQVTQMGQEVILRCVPISNHLYFYWYRQILGQKVEFLVSFYNNEISEKSEIFDDQFSVERPDGSNFTLKIRSTKLEDSAMYFCASTPGLAGSYEQYFGPGTRLTVT.

This clone was seen only a few times. V gene TRBV5-1 combines with J gene TRBJ1-6, with D possibly matching TRBD1 (6 bases). CDR1 and CDR2 (germline): SGHRS, YFSETQ. This CDR3 has 15 amino acids. Trimming pared 4 bases from V and 6 bases from J, leaving 14 bases between. The CDR3 region has the DNA TGCGCCAGCAGCCGCGGACAGTTCGCTAATTCACCCCTCCACTTT. Translation: CASSRGQFANSPLHF.

J is TRBJ1-1 and V is TRBV29-1, with unresolved D. The CDR3 has 13 residues. CDR1 SQVTM and CDR2 ANQGSEA come from the germline V gene. The V end was cut by 6 bases, the J end by 3 bases, with 14 bases between. In DNA form, the CDR3 reads TGCAGCGTCGCCCGTCGGGGAGACACTGAAGCTTTCTTT. Its protein product is CSVARRGDTEAFF.

The chain carries TRBV6-6 and TRBJ2-2, with 9 bases fitting TRBD1. Germline CDR1 and CDR2: MNHNY and SVGAGI (reference sequence). J lost 6 bases, V lost 3 bases, and 8 bases had no gene match. CDR3 size: 16 residues. This chain's CDR3 is CASSYGAWTGAGELFF. Written as DNA, the CDR3 is TGTGCCAGCAGTTATGGGGCTTGGACAGGGGCCGGGGAGCTGTTTTTT.

This clone appeared a few times. The chain has TRBV30 and TRBJ2-1; tentatively, D is TRBD2 (6 bases). The V gene's germline CDR1 is GTSNPN and CDR2 SVGIG (reference sequence). V was trimmed by 0 bases and J by 9 bases, leaving 18 bases between them. The CDR3 covers 15 residues. The CDR3: CAWSVLEAGSVEQFF. Written as DNA, the CDR3 is TGTGCCTGGAGTGTACTTGAGGCGGGGTCCGTTGAGCAGTTCTTC.

V usage is TRBV29-1 and J usage is TRBJ1-5; D remains unclear. The V end was cut by 6 bases, the J end by 0 bases, with 12 bases between. Germline CDR1 and CDR2: SQVTM and ANQGSEA. There are 14 residues in the CDR3. The chain's CDR3 is CSVLPGDSNQPQHF. DNA for the CDR3: TGCAGCGTCCTACCCGGGGATAGCAATCAGCCCCAGCATTTT.

The rearrangement joins TRBV6-1 to TRBJ2-1, with 7 bases identical to TRBD1. V lost 5 bases and J lost 4; bases outside the gene matches: 5. The germline gives CDR1 MNHNS, CDR2 SASEGT. CDR3 size: 14 residues. DNA of the CDR3: TGTGCCAGCAGTCCCGGGACAGCGTACAATGAGCAGTTCTTC. It translates to CASSPGTAYNEQFF.

The V gene is TRBV11-2, the J gene TRBJ2-7, with D possibly TRBD2 on 6 matching bases. V was clipped by 0 bases and J by 0 bases, with 12 bases between them. This CDR3 contains 16 residues. The germline CDR1 and CDR2 sequences are SGHAT and FQNNGV. CDR3 sequence reads: CASSLEAGPLSYEQYF. CDR3 nucleotide sequence: TGTGCCAGCAGCTTAGAGGCGGGGCCCCTCTCCTACGAGCAGTACTTC.

This clone was counted between two and nine times. The rearrangement uses TRBV29-1 and TRBJ2-3; D may be TRBD2 (7 bases). Trimming took 0 bases from V and 5 from J, leaving 30 bases between them. Germline-derived CDR1 and CDR2 are SQVTM and ANQGSEA. CDR3 length: 20 residues. The CDR3 sequence: CSVEDSAGARQRIYLDTQYF. The CDR3 coding sequence is TGCAGCGTTGAAGATTCGGCGGGGGCCCGGCAGCGGATTTACTTAGATACGCAGTATTTT.

This chain joins TRBV7-8 and TRBJ1-1, with 7 bases lining up with TRBD1. Germline CDR1 SGHVS, CDR2 FQNEAQ. V was pared by 5 bases and J by 0 bases, with 15 bases of the junction left unmatched. The CDR3 loop spans 18 amino acids. CDR3 bases: TGTGCCAGCAGCAACCGATGGGTCTTGGGACAGCTGAACACTGAAGCTTTCTTT. It yields the protein CASSNRWVLGQLNTEAFF. Full variable domain (remainder filled in from reference TRBV7-8 and TRBJ1-1): GAGVSQSPRYKVAKRGQDVALRCDPISGHVSLFWYQQALGQGPEFLTYFQNEAQLDKSGLPSDRFFAERPEGSVSTLKIQRTQQEDSAVYLCASSNRWVLGQLNTEAFFGQGTRLTVV.

This rearrangement joins TRBV14 to TRBJ2-6, with TRBD1 as a possible D gene (7 bases). Looked up from germline, CDR1 is SGHDN and CDR2 is FVKESK. The CDR3 loop spans 19 amino acids. V lost 0 bases, J lost 1 base, and 16 bases lay in between. CDR3 DNA sequence: TGTGCCAGCAGCCAAGATCAGGGCAGGGGGAGGTCTGGGGCCAACGTCCTGACTTTC. Amino acids: CASSQDQGRGRSGANVLTF.

This chain joins TRBV27 and TRBJ2-1; a weak D match, TRBD2 (6 bases). There are 16 residues in the CDR3. V gave up 0 bases and J gave up 2 bases, with 11 bases separating them. Germline lookup yields CDR1 MNHEY and CDR2 SMNVEV (reference sequence). CDR3 DNA: TGTGCCAGCAGTTTATCGGGGGGAAGCGCCTACAATGAGCAGTTCTTC. It encodes CASSLSGGSAYNEQFF.

The chain is built from TRBV29-1 and TRBJ1-1; TRBD1 might be the D (6 bases). CDR1 is SQVTM and CDR2 is ANQGSEA in the germline V gene. The CDR3 loop spans 13 amino acids. Between the trimmed V and J ends, which lost 6 bases and 0 bases, there was a span of 11 bases. DNA for the CDR3: TGCAGCGTCTTGGACAGAGTGAACACTGAAGCTTTCTTT. Translating gives CSVLDRVNTEAFF.

This clone was counted only a few times. This rearrangement joins TRBV2 to TRBJ1-2; 9 bases are a match to TRBD1. The CDR3 sequence is 16 residues long. Germline V lookup: CDR1 SNHLY, CDR2 FYNNEI. The J segment lost 4 bases and the V segment lost 4 bases, leaving 10 bases of the junction unmatched. CDR3 bases: TGTGCCAGCAGTGGCCCTTCTGGACAGGGGCTCTATGGCTACACCTTC. Translation: CASSGPSGQGLYGYTF.

The CDR3 sequence is CSVEGSYRGYTF. The DNA of the CDR3 is TGCAGCGTTGAGGGATCTTACAGGGGCTACACCTTC. The V call is TRBV29-1, the J call TRBJ1-2; TRBD1 is a possible D gene (5 bases). The ends were cut back, 3 bases at V and 8 bases at J, with 13 bases in the middle. The CDR3 totals 12 residues. Per germline, CDR1 SQVTM and CDR2 ANQGSEA.

The V call is TRBV28, the J call TRBJ2-7; TRBD2 is a possible D gene (5 bases). V lost 5 bases, J lost 2 bases, and 19 bases lay in between. The CDR3 covers 16 residues. Germline CDR1 is MDHEN and CDR2 is SYDVKM. The CDR3 sequence is CASSQERERPTYEQYF. Written as DNA, the CDR3 is TGTGCCAGCAGTCAAGAGAGGGAGCGCCCGACCTACGAGCAGTACTTC.

This chain connects TRBV5-1 to TRBJ2-7; possible D gene TRBD1, 7 bases. V was pared by 2 bases and J by 7 bases, with 19 bases between. This CDR3 spans 15 amino acids. Germline lookup yields CDR1 SGHRS and CDR2 YFSETQ. The CDR3 reads CASSFRQGGWGEQYF. In DNA, the CDR3 is TGCGCCAGCAGCTTTAGACAGGGAGGATGGGGAGAGCAGTACTTC.

The V call is TRBV27, the J call TRBJ2-1, with TRBD2 matching over 11 bases. Trimming removed 6 bases from V and 5 bases from J; junction bases left unmatched: 9. Germline CDR1 reads MNHEY; CDR2 reads SMNVEV (reference sequence). The CDR3 consists of 16 residues. The CDR3 DNA is TGTGCCAGCAGGGCCGGCGGGACTAGCGGCAACAATGAGCAGTTCTTC. Its protein product is CASRAGGTSGNNEQFF.

The chain joins TRBV27 to TRBJ1-1, with D perhaps TRBD1 (5 bases). CDR3 length equals 14 residues. The V end was cut by 6 bases, the J end by 4 bases, with 15 bases between. From germline, CDR1 is MNHEY and CDR2 SMNVEV (reference sequence). In nucleotides, the CDR3 is TGTGCCAGCAGCCCAGGGTACTCAGGCACTGAAGCTTTCTTT. Translation gives CASSPGYSGTEAFF.

The chain combines TRBV5-1 with TRBJ2-7; TRBD2 matches 8 bases. Per the germline V gene, CDR1 is SGHRS and CDR2 is YFSETQ. V was pared by 5 bases and J by 4 bases, with 5 bases of the junction left unmatched. The CDR3 totals 13 residues. CDR3 DNA: TGCGCCAGCAGACTAGCGGCAACTTACGAGCAGTACTTC. Residues: CASRLAATYEQYF.

The V and J genes are TRBV28 and TRBJ1-1; tentatively, D is TRBD1 (5 bases). The germline V gene encodes CDR1 MDHEN and CDR2 SYDVKM. The CDR3 has 14 amino acids. Between the trimmed V and J ends, which lost 4 bases and 3 bases, there was a span of 12 bases. CDR3 amino acids: CASSSQVGDTEAFF. CDR3 nucleotide sequence: TGTGCCAGCAGTTCCCAAGTAGGGGACACTGAAGCTTTCTTT. Supplemented by reference TRBV28 and TRBJ1-1, the full variable domain reads DVKVTQSSRYLVKRTGEKVFLECVQDMDHENMFWYRQDPGLGLRLIYFSYDVKMKEKGDIPEGYSVSREKKERFSLILESASTNQTSMYLCASSSQVGDTEAFFGQGTRLTVV.

The chain carries TRBV12-5 and TRBJ2-1; TRBD1 matches 9 bases. V lost 4 bases to trimming and J lost 8 bases; unmatched junction nucleotides: 6. The germline V gene has CDR1 LGHNT and CDR2 FRNRAP. This CDR3 has 14 residues. The CDR3 reads CASGSWDRDHEQFF. DNA for the CDR3: TGTGCTAGTGGTTCGTGGGACAGGGACCATGAGCAGTTCTTC.

In this sample, this clone turned up a few times. The CDR3 coding sequence is TGTGCCAGCCGTACAGGGTACGCCGGGGAGCTGTTTTTT. This sequence encodes CASRTGYAGELFF. The rearrangement uses TRBV9 and TRBJ2-2, with a tentative D call TRBD1 (6 bases). Per germline, CDR1 SGDLS and CDR2 YYNGEE. This CDR3 spans 13 amino acids. The V end was cut by 7 bases, the J end by 6 bases, with 13 bases between.

This clone was seen just once. The chain has TRBV30 and TRBJ2-1, with 15 nucleotides matching TRBD2. The V gene's germline CDR1 is GTSNPN and CDR2 SVGIG (reference sequence). The CDR3 extends over 17 amino acids. The trim removed 0 bases at V and 10 bases at J, leaving 10 bases unmatched. The CDR3 region is CAWSVHRTSGGAREQFF. The CDR3 bases are TGTGCCTGGAGTGTACACCGGACTAGCGGGGGGGCGAGAGAGCAGTTCTTC. The whole variable domain, remainder taken from reference TRBV30 and TRBJ2-1, is SQTIHQWPATLVQPVGSPLSLECTVEGTSNPNLYWYRQAAGRGLQLLFYSVGIGQISSEVPQNLSASRPQDRQFILSSKKLLLSDSGFYLCAWSVHRTSGGAREQFFGPGTRLTVL.